These 3 T cell receptor beta chains were sequenced from one sample in a study of cytomegalovirus exposure and HLA in healthy donors. PCR was performed using 60 Vbeta and 13 Jbeta primers. Profiled with immunoSEQ multiplex PCR; TCRdb holds only in-frame clones, not every one. The data contain around 99,000 clones, about 85% of them singletons. What was sequenced was PBMCs. Every receptor here comes from a man aged 25-45 years in good health and CMV-seronegative.

The V call is TRBV5-4, the J call TRBJ1-2; D unresolved. The CDR3 is 11 amino acids. Per the germline V gene, CDR1 is SGHNT and CDR2 is YYREEE (reference sequence). The germline V and J ends were trimmed by 4 bases and 1 base, with 2 bases remaining between them. This CDR3 is CASSHNYGYTF. In DNA form, the CDR3 reads TGTGCCAGCAGCCATAACTATGGCTACACCTTC.

This clone was counted a few times. This sequence joins TRBV11-2 and TRBJ2-5; TRBD2 matches 15 bases. Germline CDR1 reads SGHAT; CDR2 reads FQNNGV. J gave up 4 bases and V 5 bases, and 8 bases lay outside the gene matches. CDR3 length: 17 amino acids. The CDR3: CASSRTSGGGGAETQYF. CDR3 bases: TGTGCCAGCAGCCGGACTAGCGGGGGGGGTGGGGCAGAGACCCAGTACTTC.

The chain links TRBV9 to TRBJ2-2; D gene uncertain. This CDR3 has 14 amino acids. In germline, CDR1 is SGDLS, CDR2 YYNGEE. V lost 0 bases and J lost 7, with 10 bases in between. CDR3 sequence reads: CASSVGGTGGELFF. CDR3 nucleotide sequence: TGTGCCAGCAGCGTAGGAGGTACCGGCGGGGAGCTGTTTTTT.